Listed below are T cell receptor beta chains from one sample, sequenced in a study of blood T cells in healthy people across ages. In TCRdb, the 5' RACE reads were re-called with MiXCR into one record per CDR3 protein. The table has about 1.4 million distinct CDR3 sequences, 45% to 70% seen once. The sample taken for sequencing was blood. These receptors all come from a man aged 18-30 years in good health. Each CDR3 is given with its conserved first and last residue. Fields, in order: D gene, clone size, CDR3 length, J gene, V gene, CDR3 DNA, CDR3 protein. A D gene is named only where the DNA matches it firmly. Clone size is shown for a subset of rows, as once, few, many or a class of expanded clone.

D gene: NA
clone size: NA
CDR3 length: 13
J gene: TRBJ1-2
V gene: TRBV6-2/TRBV6-3
CDR3 DNA: TGTGCCAGCACAACAGCAGCTAACTATGGCTACACCTTC
CDR3 protein: CASTTAANYGYTF

D gene: NA
clone size: NA
CDR3 length: 15
J gene: TRBJ2-7
V gene: TRBV6-2/TRBV6-3
CDR3 DNA: TGTGCCAGCAGTTACCCGGACTGGTACTCCTACGAGCAGTACTTC
CDR3 protein: CASSYPDWYSYEQYF

D gene: NA
clone size: few
CDR3 length: 16
J gene: TRBJ2-3
V gene: TRBV4-1
CDR3 DNA: TGCGCCAGCAGCACGCCCTCGACCCCTCGGGAAGATACGCAGTATTTT
CDR3 protein: CASSTPSTPREDTQYF

D gene: TRBD2
clone size: NA
CDR3 length: 18
J gene: TRBJ2-7
V gene: TRBV7-8
CDR3 DNA: TGTGCCAGCAGCTTAGCGCGACTAGCGGGGGCCCCGGGTCACGAGCAGTACTTC
CDR3 protein: CASSLARLAGAPGHEQYF

D gene: NA
clone size: NA
CDR3 length: 14
J gene: TRBJ1-6
V gene: TRBV4-1
CDR3 DNA: TGCGCCAGCAGCCTAGATAGTTTTGGATCACCCCTCCACTTT
CDR3 protein: CASSLDSFGSPLHF

D gene: TRBD1
clone size: NA
CDR3 length: 11
J gene: TRBJ2-1
V gene: TRBV20-1
CDR3 DNA: TGCAGTGCGGAGACAGGGGAGGAGCAGTTCTTC
CDR3 protein: CSAETGEEQFF

D gene: NA
clone size: NA
CDR3 length: 16
J gene: TRBJ2-5
V gene: TRBV29-1
CDR3 DNA: TGCAGCGTTGCAGGTTCTAACCGCGGGGTGGGGGAGACCCAGTACTTC
CDR3 protein: CSVAGSNRGVGETQYF

D gene: NA
clone size: NA
CDR3 length: 11
J gene: TRBJ1-2
V gene: TRBV30
CDR3 DNA: TGTGCCTGGAGTAGCTGGAGGGGCTACACCTTC
CDR3 protein: CAWSSWRGYTF

D gene: NA
clone size: NA
CDR3 length: 15
J gene: TRBJ1-2
V gene: TRBV4-2
CDR3 DNA: TGTGCCAGCAGCCAAGATGTTGAGGGTTCCTATGGCTACACCTTC
CDR3 protein: CASSQDVEGSYGYTF

D gene: NA
clone size: few
CDR3 length: 11
J gene: TRBJ2-7
V gene: TRBV20-1
CDR3 DNA: TGCAGTGCTAGAGCTGGGCACGAGCAGTACTTC
CDR3 protein: CSARAGHEQYF

D gene: NA
clone size: NA
CDR3 length: 16
J gene: TRBJ1-1
V gene: TRBV5-1
CDR3 DNA: TGCGCCAGCAGCGGCCTCCCGGGGCGGCAAATAGCTGAAGCTTTCTTT
CDR3 protein: CASSGLPGRQIAEAFF

D gene: NA
clone size: NA
CDR3 length: 12
J gene: TRBJ2-1
V gene: TRBV28
CDR3 DNA: TGTGCCAGCAGTCTCCTATACAATGAGCGGTTCTTC
CDR3 protein: CASSLLYNERFF

D gene: TRBD1
clone size: NA
CDR3 length: 15
J gene: TRBJ2-1
V gene: TRBV6-5
CDR3 DNA: TGTGCCAGCAGTTACGTCCAGGGGGCGTATAATGAGCAGTTCTTC
CDR3 protein: CASSYVQGAYNEQFF

D gene: TRBD1
clone size: NA
CDR3 length: 17
J gene: TRBJ2-7
V gene: TRBV4-1
CDR3 DNA: TGCGCCAGCAGCCAAAAAACAGCTCCGGGACAGGGGTACGAGCAGTACTTC
CDR3 protein: CASSQKTAPGQGYEQYF

D gene: TRBD2
clone size: once
CDR3 length: 17
J gene: TRBJ2-1
V gene: TRBV20-1
CDR3 DNA: TGCAGTGCTAATCCGGGACTAGCGGTAAGCTCCTACAATGAGCAGTTCTTC
CDR3 protein: CSANPGLAVSSYNEQFF

D gene: TRBD2
clone size: NA
CDR3 length: 16
J gene: TRBJ2-3
V gene: TRBV4-1
CDR3 DNA: TGCGCCAGCAAAAGAGCGGGACGGTATACGGGGGATACGCAGTATTTT
CDR3 protein: CASKRAGRYTGDTQYF

D gene: NA
clone size: NA
CDR3 length: 13
J gene: TRBJ1-2
V gene: TRBV2
CDR3 DNA: TGTGCCAGCAGTGGGGGTGAAAACTATGGCTACACCTTC
CDR3 protein: CASSGGENYGYTF

D gene: NA
clone size: few
CDR3 length: 12
J gene: TRBJ2-7
V gene: TRBV18
CDR3 DNA: TGTGCCAGCTCACGCGGACAAGGAGAGCAGTACTTC
CDR3 protein: CASSRGQGEQYF

D gene: NA
clone size: few
CDR3 length: 14
J gene: TRBJ2-5
V gene: TRBV7-2
CDR3 DNA: TGTGCCAGCAGCTTCCCCTTTGGCCAAGAGACCCAGTACTTC
CDR3 protein: CASSFPFGQETQYF

D gene: TRBD2
clone size: few
CDR3 length: 15
J gene: TRBJ2-1
V gene: TRBV5-1
CDR3 DNA: TGCGCCAGCAGCTTTGTGAGTGGACTAGCGAATGAGCAGTTCTTC
CDR3 protein: CASSFVSGLANEQFF

D gene: TRBD1
clone size: few
CDR3 length: 15
J gene: TRBJ1-2
V gene: TRBV9
CDR3 DNA: TGTGCCAGCAGCGGGGGACAGGGGAAATACTATGGCTACACCTTC
CDR3 protein: CASSGGQGKYYGYTF

D gene: NA
clone size: once
CDR3 length: 14
J gene: TRBJ1-5
V gene: TRBV5-6
CDR3 DNA: TGTGCCAGCAGCTTGATGATGAACAATCAGCCCCAGCATTTT
CDR3 protein: CASSLMMNNQPQHF

D gene: NA
clone size: NA
CDR3 length: 16
J gene: TRBJ2-3
V gene: TRBV7-2
CDR3 DNA: TGTGCCAGCAGAAACCGGGCTTGGGGGACGACAGATACGCAGTATTTT
CDR3 protein: CASRNRAWGTTDTQYF

D gene: TRBD2
clone size: NA
CDR3 length: 18
J gene: TRBJ2-1
V gene: TRBV5-1
CDR3 DNA: TGCGCCAGCAGCTCCGTACTAGCGGGGGGTATATCCTACAATGAGCAGTTCTTC
CDR3 protein: CASSSVLAGGISYNEQFF

D gene: TRBD1
clone size: NA
CDR3 length: 17
J gene: TRBJ2-1
V gene: TRBV7-9
CDR3 DNA: TGTGCCAGCAGCCCCCTCTTTGGGACAGGGGGCCTTCATGAGCAGTTCTTC
CDR3 protein: CASSPLFGTGGLHEQFF

D gene: NA
clone size: NA
CDR3 length: 13
J gene: TRBJ1-6
V gene: TRBV7-2
CDR3 DNA: TGTGCCAGCAGCTCGGACGTTAATTCACCCCTCCACTTT
CDR3 protein: CASSSDVNSPLHF

D gene: TRBD2
clone size: NA
CDR3 length: 16
J gene: TRBJ2-2
V gene: TRBV27
CDR3 DNA: TGTGCCAGCAGTGGACAGCGGGAGGTGGCCACCGGGGAGCTGTTTTTT
CDR3 protein: CASSGQREVATGELFF

D gene: NA
clone size: NA
CDR3 length: 14
J gene: TRBJ1-2
V gene: TRBV12-3/TRBV12-4
CDR3 DNA: TGTGCCAGCAGTTTATGGGGGGGCGGCTATGGCTACACCTTC
CDR3 protein: CASSLWGGGYGYTF

D gene: NA
clone size: once
CDR3 length: 13
J gene: TRBJ2-7
V gene: TRBV28
CDR3 DNA: TGTGCCAGCAGTCAAGGACCCTTTTCCGAGCAGTACTTC
CDR3 protein: CASSQGPFSEQYF

D gene: NA
clone size: NA
CDR3 length: 16
J gene: TRBJ2-7
V gene: TRBV6-1
CDR3 DNA: TGTGCCAGCAGTGAAGGGCGAGGTAGGCGTAACTACGAGCAGTACTTC
CDR3 protein: CASSEGRGRRNYEQYF

D gene: NA
clone size: few
CDR3 length: 12
J gene: TRBJ1-5
V gene: TRBV7-8
CDR3 DNA: TGTGCCAGCAGTGAGTCGGATCAGCCCCAGCATTTT
CDR3 protein: CASSESDQPQHF

D gene: NA
clone size: NA
CDR3 length: 16
J gene: TRBJ2-7
V gene: TRBV15
CDR3 DNA: TGTGCCACCAGTGCTAATACAGGGTCGTCGTCGGGCGAGCAGTACTTC
CDR3 protein: CATSANTGSSSGEQYF

D gene: TRBD1
clone size: once
CDR3 length: 15
J gene: TRBJ2-1
V gene: TRBV6-5
CDR3 DNA: TGTGCCAGCAGTTACCTTACCGGGACAGGGACTGAGCAGTTCTTC
CDR3 protein: CASSYLTGTGTEQFF

D gene: NA
clone size: few
CDR3 length: 15
J gene: TRBJ1-5
V gene: TRBV20-1
CDR3 DNA: TGCAGTGCTAGAGATCGGACTTATAGCAATCAGCCCCAGCATTTT
CDR3 protein: CSARDRTYSNQPQHF

D gene: TRBD1
clone size: few
CDR3 length: 17
J gene: TRBJ2-2
V gene: TRBV6-2/TRBV6-3
CDR3 DNA: TGTGCCAGCAGTTACCTCCCTCCGGACAGGTCCACCGGGGAGCTGTTTTTT
CDR3 protein: CASSYLPPDRSTGELFF

D gene: NA
clone size: NA
CDR3 length: 12
J gene: TRBJ1-2
V gene: TRBV27
CDR3 DNA: TGTGCCAGTAGACTTTCGCAGGGAGGCTACACCTTC
CDR3 protein: CASRLSQGGYTF

D gene: NA
clone size: NA
CDR3 length: 14
J gene: TRBJ2-5
V gene: TRBV7-2
CDR3 DNA: TGTGCCAGCAGCGCGGGACAACCCTCGGAGACCCAGTACTTC
CDR3 protein: CASSAGQPSETQYF

D gene: TRBD1
clone size: NA
CDR3 length: 14
J gene: TRBJ2-1
V gene: TRBV5-1
CDR3 DNA: TGCGCCAGCAGCTTCACCGACAGGGGTGATGAGCAGTTCTTC
CDR3 protein: CASSFTDRGDEQFF

D gene: NA
clone size: NA
CDR3 length: 13
J gene: TRBJ1-2
V gene: TRBV29-1
CDR3 DNA: TGCAGCGTAGACCTGAGGGGGGATTATGGCTACACCTTC
CDR3 protein: CSVDLRGDYGYTF

D gene: NA
clone size: NA
CDR3 length: 16
J gene: TRBJ2-4
V gene: TRBV10-3
CDR3 DNA: TGTGCCATCAGACCGGACAGACCATTAGCTAAAAACATTCAGTACTTC
CDR3 protein: CAIRPDRPLAKNIQYF

D gene: TRBD1
clone size: NA
CDR3 length: 14
J gene: TRBJ1-2
V gene: TRBV27
CDR3 DNA: TGTGCCAGCAGTCCACAGGGGGGAATCTATGGCTACACCTTC
CDR3 protein: CASSPQGGIYGYTF

D gene: TRBD1
clone size: NA
CDR3 length: 14
J gene: TRBJ2-3
V gene: TRBV29-1
CDR3 DNA: TGCAGCGTTGGCCAAACAGGGGGTGTAGATACGCAGTATTTT
CDR3 protein: CSVGQTGGVDTQYF